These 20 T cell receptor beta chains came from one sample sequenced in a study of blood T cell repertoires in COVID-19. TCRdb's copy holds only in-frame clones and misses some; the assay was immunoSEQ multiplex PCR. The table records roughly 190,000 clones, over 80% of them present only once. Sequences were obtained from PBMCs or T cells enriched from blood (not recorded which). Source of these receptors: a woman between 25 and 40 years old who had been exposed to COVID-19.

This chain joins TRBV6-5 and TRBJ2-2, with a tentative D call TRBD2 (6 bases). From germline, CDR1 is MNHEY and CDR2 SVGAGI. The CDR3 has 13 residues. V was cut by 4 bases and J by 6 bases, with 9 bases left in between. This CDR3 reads CASSFGGSGELFF. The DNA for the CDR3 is TGTGCCAGCAGTTTCGGGGGATCCGGGGAGCTGTTTTTT.

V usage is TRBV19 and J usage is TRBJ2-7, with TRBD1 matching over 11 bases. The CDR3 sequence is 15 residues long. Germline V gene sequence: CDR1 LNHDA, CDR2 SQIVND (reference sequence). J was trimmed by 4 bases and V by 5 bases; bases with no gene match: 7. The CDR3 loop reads CASSSGQGAVYEQYF. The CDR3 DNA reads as TGTGCCAGTAGTTCCGGACAGGGGGCTGTGTACGAGCAGTACTTC.

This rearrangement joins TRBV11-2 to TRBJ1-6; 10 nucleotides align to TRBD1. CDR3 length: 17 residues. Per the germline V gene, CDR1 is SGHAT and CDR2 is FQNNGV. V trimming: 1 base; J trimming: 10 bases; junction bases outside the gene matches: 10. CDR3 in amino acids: CASSLAWGGQGLSPLHF. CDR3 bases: TGTGCCAGCAGCTTAGCCTGGGGGGGACAGGGGTTGTCACCCCTCCACTTT.

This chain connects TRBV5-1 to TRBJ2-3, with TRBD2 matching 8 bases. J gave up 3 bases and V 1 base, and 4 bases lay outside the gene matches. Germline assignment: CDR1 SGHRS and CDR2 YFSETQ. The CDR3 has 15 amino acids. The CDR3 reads CASSLLSGETDTQYF. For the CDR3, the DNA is TGCGCCAGCAGCTTGCTTAGCGGGGAAACAGATACGCAGTATTTT.

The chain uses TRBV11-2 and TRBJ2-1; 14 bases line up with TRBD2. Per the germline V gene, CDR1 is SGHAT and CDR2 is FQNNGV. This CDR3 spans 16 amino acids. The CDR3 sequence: CAWTSGGQSSYNEQFF. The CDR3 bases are TGTGCTTGGACTAGCGGGGGGCAGAGCTCCTACAATGAGCAGTTCTTC.

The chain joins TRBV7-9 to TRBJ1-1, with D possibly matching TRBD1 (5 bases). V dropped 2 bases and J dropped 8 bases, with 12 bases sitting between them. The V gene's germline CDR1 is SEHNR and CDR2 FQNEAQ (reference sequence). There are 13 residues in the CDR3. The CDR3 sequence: CASSLSGTGEAFF. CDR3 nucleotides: TGTGCCAGCAGCTTAAGTGGCACAGGAGAAGCTTTCTTT.

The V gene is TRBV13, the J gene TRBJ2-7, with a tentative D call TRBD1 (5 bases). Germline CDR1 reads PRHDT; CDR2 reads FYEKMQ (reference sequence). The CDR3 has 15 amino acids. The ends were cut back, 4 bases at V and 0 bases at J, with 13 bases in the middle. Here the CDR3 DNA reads TGTGCCAGCAGCTACCGGCGACAGCCCTCCTACGAGCAGTACTTC. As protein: CASSYRRQPSYEQYF.

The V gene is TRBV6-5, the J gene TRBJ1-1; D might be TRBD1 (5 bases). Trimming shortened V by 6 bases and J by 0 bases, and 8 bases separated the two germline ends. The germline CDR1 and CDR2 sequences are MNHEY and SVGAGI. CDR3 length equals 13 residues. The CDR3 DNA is TGTGCCAGCAGGGGCAGGGTGAACACTGAAGCTTTCTTT. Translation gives CASRGRVNTEAFF.

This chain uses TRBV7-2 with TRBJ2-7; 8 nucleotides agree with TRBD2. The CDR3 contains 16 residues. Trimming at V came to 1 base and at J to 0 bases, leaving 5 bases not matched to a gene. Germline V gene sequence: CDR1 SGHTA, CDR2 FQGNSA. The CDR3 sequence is CASSLDRRGASYEQYF. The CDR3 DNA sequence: TGTGCCAGCAGCTTAGATAGGCGGGGGGCCTCCTACGAGCAGTACTTC.

CDR3 region: CASSYSTGAGGYTF. The CDR3 DNA is TGTGCCAGCAGTTACTCGACAGGGGCGGGTGGCTACACCTTC. The V call is TRBV6-5, the J call TRBJ1-2; 8 nucleotides align to TRBD1. Germline CDR1 reads MNHEY; CDR2 reads SVGAGI. CDR3 length: 14 residues. V lost 0 bases, J lost 7 bases, and 4 bases stayed unmatched.

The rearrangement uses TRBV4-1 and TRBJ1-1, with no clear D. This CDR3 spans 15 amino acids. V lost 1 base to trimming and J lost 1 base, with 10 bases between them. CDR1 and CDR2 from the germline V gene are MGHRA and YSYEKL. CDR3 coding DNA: TGCGCCAGCAGCCAAGTTCTCTCAGGGAACACTGAAGCTTTCTTT. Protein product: CASSQVLSGNTEAFF.

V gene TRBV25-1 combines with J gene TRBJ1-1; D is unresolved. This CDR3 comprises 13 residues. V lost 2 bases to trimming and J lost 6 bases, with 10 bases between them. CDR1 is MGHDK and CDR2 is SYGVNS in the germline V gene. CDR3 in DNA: TGTGCCAGCAGTGAAGGAGTTAAGGCTGAAGCTTTCTTT. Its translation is CASSEGVKAEAFF.

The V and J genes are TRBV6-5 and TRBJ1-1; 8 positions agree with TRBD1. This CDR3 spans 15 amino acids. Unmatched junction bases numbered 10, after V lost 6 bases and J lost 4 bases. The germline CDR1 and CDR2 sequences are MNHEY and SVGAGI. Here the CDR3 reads CASRHSDRVGTEAFF. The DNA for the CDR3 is TGTGCCAGCAGACACTCGGACAGGGTGGGCACTGAAGCTTTCTTT.

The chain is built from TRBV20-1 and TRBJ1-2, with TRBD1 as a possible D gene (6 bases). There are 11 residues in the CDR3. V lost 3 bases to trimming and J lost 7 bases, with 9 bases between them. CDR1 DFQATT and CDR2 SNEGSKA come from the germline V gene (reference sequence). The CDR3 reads CSARGAAGYTF. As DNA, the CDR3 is TGCAGTGCTAGGGGGGCGGCTGGCTACACCTTC.

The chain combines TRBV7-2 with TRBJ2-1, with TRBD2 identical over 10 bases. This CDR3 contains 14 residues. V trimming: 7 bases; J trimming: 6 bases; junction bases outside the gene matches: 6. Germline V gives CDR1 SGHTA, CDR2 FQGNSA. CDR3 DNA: TGTGCCAGCACCAAGACTAGCGGGTTCAATGAGCAGTTCTTC. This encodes CASTKTSGFNEQFF.

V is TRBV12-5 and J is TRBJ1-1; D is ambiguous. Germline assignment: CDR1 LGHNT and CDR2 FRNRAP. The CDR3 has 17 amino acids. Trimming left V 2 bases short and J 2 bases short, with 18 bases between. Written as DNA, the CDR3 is TGTGCTAGTGGTTTGATTCTCGGAGGCAGGCCTAACACTGAAGCTTTCTTT. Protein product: CASGLILGGRPNTEAFF.

The CDR3 region is CATPPGGGRGDTQYF. DNA of the CDR3: TGTGCCACCCCCCCCGGGGGGGGGCGAGGAGATACGCAGTATTTT. The chain carries TRBV7-2 and TRBJ2-3; 8 nucleotides align to TRBD2. V shed 10 bases, J shed 5 bases, and the junction held 14 bases outside the gene matches. This CDR3 is 15 amino acids long. Germline V gene sequence: CDR1 SGHTA, CDR2 FQGNSA.

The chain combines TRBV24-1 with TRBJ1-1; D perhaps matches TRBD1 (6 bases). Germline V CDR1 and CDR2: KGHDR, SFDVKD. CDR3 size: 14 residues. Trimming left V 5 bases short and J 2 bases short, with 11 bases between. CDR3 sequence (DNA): TGTGCCACCAGTGGGAGACAGGCAAACACTGAAGCTTTCTTT. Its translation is CATSGRQANTEAFF.

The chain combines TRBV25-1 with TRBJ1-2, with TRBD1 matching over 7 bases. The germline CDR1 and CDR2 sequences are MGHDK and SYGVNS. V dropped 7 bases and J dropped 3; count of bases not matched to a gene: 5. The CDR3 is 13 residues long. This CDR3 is CASTKGADYGYTF. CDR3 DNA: TGTGCCAGCACGAAGGGGGCTGACTATGGCTACACCTTC.

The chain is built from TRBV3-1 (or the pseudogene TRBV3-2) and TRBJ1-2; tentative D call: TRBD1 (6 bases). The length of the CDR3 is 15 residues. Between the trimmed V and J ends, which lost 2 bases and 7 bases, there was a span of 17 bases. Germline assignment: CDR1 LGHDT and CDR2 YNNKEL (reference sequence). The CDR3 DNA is TGTGCCAGCAGCCAACAGGAGGGGGGGCTTTCTGGCTACACCTTC. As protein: CASSQQEGGLSGYTF.